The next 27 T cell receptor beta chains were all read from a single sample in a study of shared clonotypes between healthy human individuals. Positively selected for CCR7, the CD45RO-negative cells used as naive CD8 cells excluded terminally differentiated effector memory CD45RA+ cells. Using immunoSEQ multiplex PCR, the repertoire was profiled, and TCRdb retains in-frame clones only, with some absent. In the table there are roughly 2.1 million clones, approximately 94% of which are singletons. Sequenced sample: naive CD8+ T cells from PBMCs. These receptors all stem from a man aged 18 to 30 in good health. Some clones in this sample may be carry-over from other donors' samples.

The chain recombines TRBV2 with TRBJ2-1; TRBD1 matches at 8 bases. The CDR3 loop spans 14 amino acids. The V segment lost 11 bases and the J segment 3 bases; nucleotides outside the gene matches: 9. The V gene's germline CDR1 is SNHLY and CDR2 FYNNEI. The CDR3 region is CAGSTGTGYNEQFF. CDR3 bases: TGTGCCGGGTCAACCGGGACAGGCTACAATGAGCAGTTCTTC.

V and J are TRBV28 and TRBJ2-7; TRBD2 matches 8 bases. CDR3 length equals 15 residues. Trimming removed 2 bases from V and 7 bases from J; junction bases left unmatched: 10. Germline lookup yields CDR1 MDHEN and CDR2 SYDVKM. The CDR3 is CASSLNSARGREQYF. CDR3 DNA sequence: TGTGCCAGCAGTTTAAATAGCGCCCGCGGGAGGGAGCAGTACTTC.

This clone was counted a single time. The CDR3 reads CASSAGAGGYNEKLFF. As DNA, the CDR3 is TGTGCCAGCAGCGCAGGGGCAGGGGGCTATAATGAAAAACTGTTTTTT. The genes are TRBV9 and TRBJ1-4; TRBD1 matches at 8 bases. The germline gives CDR1 SGDLS, CDR2 YYNGEE. This CDR3 comprises 16 residues. After removal of 3 bases from V and 4 bases from J, the junction contained 8 bases not matched to a gene.

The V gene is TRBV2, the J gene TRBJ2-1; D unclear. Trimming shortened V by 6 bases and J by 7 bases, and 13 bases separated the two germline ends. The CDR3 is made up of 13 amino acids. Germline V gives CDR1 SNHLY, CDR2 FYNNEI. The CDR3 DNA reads TGTGCCAGCAGGCCCGGCTCTAGAAATGAGCAGTTCTTC. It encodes CASRPGSRNEQFF. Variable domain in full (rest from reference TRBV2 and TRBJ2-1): EPEVTQTPSHQVTQMGQEVILRCVPISNHLYFYWYRQILGQKVEFLVSFYNNEISEKSEIFDDQFSVERPDGSNFTLKIRSTKLEDSAMYFCASRPGSRNEQFFGPGTRLTVL.

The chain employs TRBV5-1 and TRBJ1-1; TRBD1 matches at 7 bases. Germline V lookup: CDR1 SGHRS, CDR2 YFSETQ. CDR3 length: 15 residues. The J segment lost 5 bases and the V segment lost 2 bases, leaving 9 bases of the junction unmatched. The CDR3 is CASSFRQGVYTEAFF. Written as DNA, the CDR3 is TGCGCCAGCAGCTTTCGACAGGGAGTATATACTGAAGCTTTCTTT.

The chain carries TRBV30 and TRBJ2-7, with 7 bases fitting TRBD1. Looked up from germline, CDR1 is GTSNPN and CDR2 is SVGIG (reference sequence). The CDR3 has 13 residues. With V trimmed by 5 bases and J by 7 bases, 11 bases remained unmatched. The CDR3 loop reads CAWAPGQLMEQYF. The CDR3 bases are TGTGCCTGGGCCCCGGGACAGCTCATGGAGCAGTACTTC. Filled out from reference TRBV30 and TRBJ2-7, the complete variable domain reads SQTIHQWPATLVQPVGSPLSLECTVEGTSNPNLYWYRQAAGRGLQLLFYSVGIGQISSEVPQNLSASRPQDRQFILSSKKLLLSDSGFYLCAWAPGQLMEQYFGPGTRLTVT.

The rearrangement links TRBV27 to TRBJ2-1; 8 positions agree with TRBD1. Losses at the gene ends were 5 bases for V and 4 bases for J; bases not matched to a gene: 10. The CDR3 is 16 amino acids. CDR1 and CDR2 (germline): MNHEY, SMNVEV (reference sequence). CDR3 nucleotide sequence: TGTGCCAGCAGTACCTATCAGGGGGCCCCTTACAATGAGCAGTTCTTC. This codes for CASSTYQGAPYNEQFF.

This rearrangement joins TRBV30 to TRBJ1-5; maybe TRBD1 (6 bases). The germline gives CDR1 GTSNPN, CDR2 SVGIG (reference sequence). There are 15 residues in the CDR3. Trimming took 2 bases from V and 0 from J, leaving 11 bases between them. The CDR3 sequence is CAWSPGQTSNQPQHF. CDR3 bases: TGTGCCTGGAGTCCAGGACAGACTAGCAATCAGCCCCAGCATTTT.

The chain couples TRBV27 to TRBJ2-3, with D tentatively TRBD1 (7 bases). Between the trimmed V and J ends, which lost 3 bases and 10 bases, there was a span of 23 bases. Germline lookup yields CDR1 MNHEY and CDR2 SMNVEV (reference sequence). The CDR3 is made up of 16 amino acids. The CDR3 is CASSLNGGQGVGSQYF. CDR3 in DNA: TGTGCCAGCAGTTTGAATGGAGGGCAGGGGGTTGGGTCGCAGTATTTT.

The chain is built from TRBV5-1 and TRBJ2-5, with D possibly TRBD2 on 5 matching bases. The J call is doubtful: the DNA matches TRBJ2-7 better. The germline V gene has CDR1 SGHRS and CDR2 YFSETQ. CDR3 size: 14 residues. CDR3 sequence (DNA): TGCGCCAGCAGCTTGACACCCGGGACCTACGAGCAGTACTTC. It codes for CASSLTPGTYEQYF.

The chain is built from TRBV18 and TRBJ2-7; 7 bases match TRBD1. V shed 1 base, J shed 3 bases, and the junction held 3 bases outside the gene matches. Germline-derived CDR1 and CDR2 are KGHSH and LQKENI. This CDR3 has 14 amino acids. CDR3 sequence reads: CASSPQGAVYEQYF. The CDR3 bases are TGTGCCAGCTCACCACAGGGGGCGGTCTACGAGCAGTACTTC.

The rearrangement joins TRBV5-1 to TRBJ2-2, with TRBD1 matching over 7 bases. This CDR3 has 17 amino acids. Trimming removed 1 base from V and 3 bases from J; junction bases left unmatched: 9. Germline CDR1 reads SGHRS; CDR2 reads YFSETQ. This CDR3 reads CASSLSKTGLHTGELFF. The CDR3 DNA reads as TGCGCCAGCAGCTTGTCCAAGACAGGGTTGCACACCGGGGAGCTGTTTTTT.

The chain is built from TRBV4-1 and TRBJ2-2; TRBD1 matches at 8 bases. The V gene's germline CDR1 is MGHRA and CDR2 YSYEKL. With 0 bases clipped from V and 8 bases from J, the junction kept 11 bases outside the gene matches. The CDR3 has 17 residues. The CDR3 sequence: CASSQDRGQGALGELFF. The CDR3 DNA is TGCGCCAGCAGCCAAGATAGGGGCCAGGGGGCGCTGGGGGAGCTGTTTTTT.

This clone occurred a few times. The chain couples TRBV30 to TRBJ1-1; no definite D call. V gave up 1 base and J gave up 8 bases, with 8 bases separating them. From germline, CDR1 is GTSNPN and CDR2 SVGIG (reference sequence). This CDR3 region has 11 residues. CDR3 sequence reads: CAWSALAEAFF. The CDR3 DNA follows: TGTGCCTGGAGTGCCTTGGCGGAAGCTTTCTTT.

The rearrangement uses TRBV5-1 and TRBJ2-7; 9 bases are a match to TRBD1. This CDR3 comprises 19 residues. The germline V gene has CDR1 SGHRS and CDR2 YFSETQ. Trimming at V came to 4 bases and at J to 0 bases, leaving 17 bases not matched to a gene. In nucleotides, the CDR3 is TGCGCCAGCAGCATAGGGGACAGGGAATTGCTTTATAGCTCCTACGAGCAGTACTTC. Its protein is CASSIGDRELLYSSYEQYF.

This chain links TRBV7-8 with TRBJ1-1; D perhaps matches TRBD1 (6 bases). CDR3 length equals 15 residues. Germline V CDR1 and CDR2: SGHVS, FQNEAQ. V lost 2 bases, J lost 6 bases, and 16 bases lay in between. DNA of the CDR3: TGTGCCAGCAGCTTAACGGCAGGGGAGGTACCTGAAGCTTTCTTT. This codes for CASSLTAGEVPEAFF.

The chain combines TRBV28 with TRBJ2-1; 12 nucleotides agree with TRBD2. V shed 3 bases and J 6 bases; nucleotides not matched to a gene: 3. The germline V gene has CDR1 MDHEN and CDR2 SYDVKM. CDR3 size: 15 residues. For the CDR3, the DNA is TGTGCCAGCAGTTTCGGACTAGCGGGAAGCAATGAGCAGTTCTTC. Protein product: CASSFGLAGSNEQFF.

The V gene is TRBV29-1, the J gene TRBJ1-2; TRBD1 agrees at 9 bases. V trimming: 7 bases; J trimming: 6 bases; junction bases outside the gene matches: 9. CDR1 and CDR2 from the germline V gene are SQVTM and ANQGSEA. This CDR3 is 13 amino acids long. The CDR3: CSGLTGGGNGYTF. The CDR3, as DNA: TGCAGCGGTCTTACAGGGGGCGGCAATGGCTACACCTTC.

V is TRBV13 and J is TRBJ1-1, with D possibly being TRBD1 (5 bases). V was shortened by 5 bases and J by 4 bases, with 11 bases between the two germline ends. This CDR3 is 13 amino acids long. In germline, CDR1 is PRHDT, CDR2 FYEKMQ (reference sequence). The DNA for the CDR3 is TGTGCCAGCAGCCTGTGGAGGGGCACTGAAGCTTTCTTT. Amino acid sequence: CASSLWRGTEAFF.

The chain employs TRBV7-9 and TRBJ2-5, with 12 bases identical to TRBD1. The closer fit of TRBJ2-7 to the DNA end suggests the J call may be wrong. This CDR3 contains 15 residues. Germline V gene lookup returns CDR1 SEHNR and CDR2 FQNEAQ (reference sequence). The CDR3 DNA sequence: TGTGCCAGCAGCTTTCCGGGACAGGGGGCCCACGAGCAGTACTTC. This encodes CASSFPGQGAHEQYF.

The CDR3 region is CASSYTGTKEKLFF. The CDR3 bases are TGTGCCAGCAGTTACACCGGGACAAAGGAAAAACTGTTTTTT. This chain uses TRBV6-5 with TRBJ1-4; possibly TRBD1 for D (6 bases). Trimming shortened V by 2 bases and J by 8 bases, and 12 bases separated the two germline ends. The V gene's germline CDR1 is MNHEY and CDR2 SVGAGI. The CDR3 is 14 amino acids.

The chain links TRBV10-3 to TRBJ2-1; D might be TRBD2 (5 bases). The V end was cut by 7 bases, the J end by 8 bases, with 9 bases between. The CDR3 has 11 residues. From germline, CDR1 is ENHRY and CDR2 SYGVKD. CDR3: CAINRGDEQFF. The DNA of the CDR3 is TGTGCCATCAATCGGGGAGATGAGCAGTTCTTC.

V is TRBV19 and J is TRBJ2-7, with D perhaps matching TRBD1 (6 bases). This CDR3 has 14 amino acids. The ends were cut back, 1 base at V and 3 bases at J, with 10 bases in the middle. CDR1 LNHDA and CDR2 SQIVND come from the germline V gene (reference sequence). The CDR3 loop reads CASSIGGLYYEQYF. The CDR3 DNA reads TGTGCCAGTAGTATAGGGGGGCTGTACTACGAGCAGTACTTC. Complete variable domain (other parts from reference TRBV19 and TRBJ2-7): DGGITQSPKYLFRKEGQNVTLSCEQNLNHDAMYWYRQDPGQGLRLIYYSQIVNDFQKGDIAEGYSVSREKKESFPLTVTSAQKNPTAFYLCASSIGGLYYEQYFGPGTRLTVT.

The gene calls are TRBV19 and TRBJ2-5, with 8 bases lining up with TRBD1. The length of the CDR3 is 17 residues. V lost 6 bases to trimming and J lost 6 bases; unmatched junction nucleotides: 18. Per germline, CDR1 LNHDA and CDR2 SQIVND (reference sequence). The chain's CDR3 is CASSTPARTGPTKTQYF. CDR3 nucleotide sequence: TGTGCCAGTAGCACCCCAGCGAGGACAGGGCCCACGAAGACCCAGTACTTC.

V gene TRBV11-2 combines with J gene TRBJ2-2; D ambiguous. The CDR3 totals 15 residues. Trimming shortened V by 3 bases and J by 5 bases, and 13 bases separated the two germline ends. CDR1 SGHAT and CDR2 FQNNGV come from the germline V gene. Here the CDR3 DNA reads TGTGCCAGCAGCTTTCCCCGGCACGTTACCGGGGAGCTGTTTTTT. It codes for CASSFPRHVTGELFF.

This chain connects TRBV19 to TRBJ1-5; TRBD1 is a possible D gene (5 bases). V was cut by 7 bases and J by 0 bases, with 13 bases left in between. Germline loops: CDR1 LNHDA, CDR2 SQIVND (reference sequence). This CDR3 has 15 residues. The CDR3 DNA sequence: TGTGCCAGTACCCCAGGGCGCTATAGCAATCAGCCCCAGCATTTT. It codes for CASTPGRYSNQPQHF.

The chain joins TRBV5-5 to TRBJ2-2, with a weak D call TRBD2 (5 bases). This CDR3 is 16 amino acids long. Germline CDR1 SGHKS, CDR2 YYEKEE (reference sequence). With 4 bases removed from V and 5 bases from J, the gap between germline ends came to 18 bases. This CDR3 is CASSPGEVRGTGELFF. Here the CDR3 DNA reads TGTGCCAGCAGCCCAGGAGAGGTGCGAGGGACCGGGGAGCTGTTTTTT. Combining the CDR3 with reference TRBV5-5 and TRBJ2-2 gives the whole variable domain DAGVTQSPTHLIKTRGQQVTLRCSPISGHKSVSWYQQVLGQGPQFIFQYYEKEERGRGNFPDRFSARQFPNYSSELNVNALLLGDSALYLCASSPGEVRGTGELFFGEGSRLTVL.